The 28 T cell receptor beta chains below come from one sample, sequenced in a study of immune evolution from preneoplasia to lung adenocarcinoma. The method was immunoSEQ multiplex PCR; TCRdb's version includes in-frame clones alone and lacks a portion of them. The data hold roughly 28,000 clones, with just under 75% observed a single time. Material: FFPE invasive lung adenocarcinoma tissue. These receptors were collected from a person in their sixties with invasive lung adenocarcinoma. Some clones in this sample may be carry-over from other donors' samples.

This clone was observed a handful of times. This CDR3 is also generated by other DNA sequences in the sample. V usage is TRBV30 and J usage is TRBJ1-5; D is undetermined. Germline CDR1 and CDR2: GTSNPN and SVGIG (reference sequence). The CDR3 consists of 12 residues. V gave up 1 base and J gave up 5 bases, with 6 bases separating them. CDR3 nucleotide sequence: TGTGCCTGGAGTGGAACGGATCAGCCCCAGCATTTT. Translated: CAWSGTDQPQHF.

The chain combines TRBV14 with TRBJ1-2; 10 nucleotides line up with TRBD1. CDR1 SGHDN and CDR2 FVKESK come from the germline V gene. The CDR3 is 14 amino acids. Unmatched junction bases numbered 5, after V lost 2 bases and J lost 8 bases. The CDR3 DNA reads TGTGCCAGCAGCCAATTCGGGACAGGGGTCGGCTACACCTTC. The encoded protein is CASSQFGTGVGYTF.

This sequence joins TRBV11-2 and TRBJ1-4; TRBD1 agrees at 9 bases. Trimming cost V 8 bases and J 8 bases; bases outside gene matches: 6. From germline, CDR1 is SGHAT and CDR2 FQNNGV. The CDR3 covers 13 residues. In nucleotides, the CDR3 is TGTGCCAGCGGAGGAGGGACAGGGGAAAAACTGTTTTTT. It is translated as CASGGGTGEKLFF. The full variable domain, with the rest looked up from reference TRBV11-2 and TRBJ1-4, is EAGVAQSPRYKIIEKRQSVAFWCNPISGHATLYWYQQILGQGPKLLIQFQNNGVVDDSQLPKDRFSAERLKGVDSTLKIQPAKLEDSAVYLCASGGGTGEKLFFGSGTQLSVL.

The chain carries TRBV28 and TRBJ1-5; D is uncertain. V lost 3 bases and J lost 0, with 9 bases in between. Germline V gene lookup returns CDR1 MDHEN and CDR2 SYDVKM. The CDR3 covers 15 residues. CDR3 coding DNA: TGTGCCAGCAGTTTTATGGACGGTAGCAATCAGCCCCAGCATTTT. It yields the protein CASSFMDGSNQPQHF.

This clone was picked up a small number of times. V gene TRBV6-1 combines with J gene TRBJ1-5; the D is unclear. CDR1 MNHNS and CDR2 SASEGT come from the germline V gene. The V end lost 5 bases, the J end lost 1 base, and 9 bases lay between the germline ends. This CDR3 comprises 14 residues. CDR3 sequence reads: CASSPEISNQPQHF. CDR3 DNA sequence: TGTGCCAGCAGTCCAGAAATAAGCAATCAGCCCCAGCATTTT.

About this clone itself: Other DNA sequences within the sample encode an identical CDR3. J is TRBJ2-7 and V is TRBV6-5; D is possibly TRBD1 (6 bases). Germline CDR1 MNHEY, CDR2 SVGAGI. CDR3 length equals 15 residues. The ends were cut back, 0 bases at V and 3 bases at J, with 12 bases in the middle. The chain's CDR3 is CASSYSPQGGYEQYF. The CDR3 DNA sequence: TGTGCCAGCAGTTACTCCCCCCAAGGGGGCTACGAGCAGTACTTC.

The chain joins TRBV5-4 to TRBJ2-2, with 9 bases fitting TRBD1. The junction had 13 bases not matched to a gene; V was cut back by 4 bases and J by 6 bases. The germline V gene has CDR1 SGHNT and CDR2 YYREEE (reference sequence). The CDR3 contains 17 residues. The DNA of the CDR3 is TGTGCCAGCAGCCGTACGGTGGGACAGGGCGGTGCCGGGGAGCTGTTTTTT. Translated, it gives CASSRTVGQGGAGELFF.

The chain uses TRBV7-6 and TRBJ2-2; no clear D. V lost 5 bases, J lost 0 bases, and 10 bases lay in between. Looked up from germline, CDR1 is SGHVS and CDR2 is FNYEAQ. The length of the CDR3 is 15 residues. The DNA of the CDR3 is TGTGCCAGCAGCGCTGTCTCTGCGAACACCGGGGAGCTGTTTTTT. It translates to CASSAVSANTGELFF.

This rearrangement joins TRBV30 to TRBJ2-7; 7 bases are a match to TRBD1. The CDR3 extends over 18 amino acids. In germline, CDR1 is GTSNPN, CDR2 SVGIG (reference sequence). The trim removed 3 bases at V and 4 bases at J, leaving 21 bases unmatched. For the CDR3, the DNA is TGTGCCTGGAGGTCCCCGACAGGGCGCTGGGATGTGGGATACGAGCAGTACTTC. This encodes CAWRSPTGRWDVGYEQYF.

The chain couples TRBV9 to TRBJ1-4; no clear D gene. The CDR3 is 13 residues long. Trimming shortened V by 3 bases and J by 5 bases, and 8 bases separated the two germline ends. The germline V gene has CDR1 SGDLS and CDR2 YYNGEE. Here the CDR3 reads CASSAESNEKLFF. CDR3 nucleotides: TGTGCCAGCAGCGCAGAATCCAATGAAAAACTGTTTTTT.

Here the CDR3 reads CASSRGEGPSYEQYF. CDR3 DNA: TGCGCCAGCAGCCGCGGTGAAGGTCCCTCCTACGAGCAGTACTTC. This chain links TRBV5-1 with TRBJ2-7; D is uncertain. V lost 4 bases and J 0 bases, leaving 14 bases between the germline ends. Looked up from germline, CDR1 is SGHRS and CDR2 is YFSETQ. This CDR3 spans 15 amino acids.

The chain recombines TRBV5-4 with TRBJ1-2; 8 positions agree with TRBD1. Germline lookup yields CDR1 SGHNT and CDR2 YYREEE (reference sequence). This CDR3 has 16 amino acids. J gave up 3 bases and V 4 bases, and 11 bases lay outside the gene matches. The CDR3 sequence: CASSLARAGGDYGYTF. CDR3 nucleotides: TGTGCCAGCAGCCTAGCCCGCGCAGGGGGCGACTATGGCTACACCTTC.

V and J are TRBV5-1 and TRBJ2-1, with D perhaps TRBD2 (6 bases). The V gene's germline CDR1 is SGHRS and CDR2 YFSETQ. This CDR3 region has 15 residues. Trimming took 3 bases from V and 4 from J, leaving 14 bases between them. The DNA of the CDR3 is TGCGCCAGCAGCTCGCGGGATATCTGGTACAATGAGCAGTTCTTC. Its translation: CASSSRDIWYNEQFF. The complete variable domain, with remaining parts taken from reference TRBV5-1 and TRBJ2-1, reads KAGVTQTPRYLIKTRGQQVTLSCSPISGHRSVSWYQQTPGQGLQFLFEYFSETQRNKGNFPGRFSGRQFSNSRSEMNVSTLELGDSALYLCASSSRDIWYNEQFFGPGTRLTVL.

The chain recombines TRBV2 with TRBJ2-1, with D hard to call. Germline V gene lookup returns CDR1 SNHLY and CDR2 FYNNEI. The CDR3 contains 11 residues. V was cut by 8 bases and J by 7 bases, with 9 bases left in between. The CDR3 sequence: CASGFRNEQFF. In DNA form, the CDR3 reads TGTGCCAGCGGTTTCAGAAATGAGCAGTTCTTC.

In DNA form, the CDR3 reads TGTGCCAGCAGCTTGGAGGCCAGGGGGCGACATAAGGCTGGACAGCCCCAGCATTTT. Its protein product is CASSLEARGRHKAGQPQHF. The J gene is TRBJ1-5, the V gene TRBV5-5, with 8 bases that match TRBD1. The CDR3 runs 19 residues. The V segment lost 0 bases and the J segment 7 bases; nucleotides outside the gene matches: 18. The germline V gene has CDR1 SGHKS and CDR2 YYEKEE (reference sequence).

V and J are TRBV11-2 and TRBJ2-5; TRBD1 matches at 7 bases. Trimming cost V 3 bases and J 1 base; bases outside gene matches: 5. Germline values: CDR1 SGHAT, CDR2 FQNNGV. The CDR3 sequence is 15 residues long. CDR3 region: CASSFTGVIQETQYF. DNA of the CDR3: TGTGCCAGCAGCTTTACAGGGGTTATCCAAGAGACCCAGTACTTC. Drawing the rest from reference TRBV11-2 and TRBJ2-5, the complete variable domain is EAGVAQSPRYKIIEKRQSVAFWCNPISGHATLYWYQQILGQGPKLLIQFQNNGVVDDSQLPKDRFSAERLKGVDSTLKIQPAKLEDSAVYLCASSFTGVIQETQYFGPGTRLLVL.

This clone showed up just a few times. This chain joins TRBV19 and TRBJ2-7, with 10 bases that match TRBD1. The CDR3 length is 15 residues. Trimming cost V 4 bases and J 3 bases; bases outside gene matches: 6. The germline V gene encodes CDR1 LNHDA and CDR2 SQIVND (reference sequence). As DNA, the CDR3 is TGTGCCAGTAGTAGGGACAGGGGCAGTAACTACGAGCAGTACTTC. Protein: CASSRDRGSNYEQYF.

This clone has only a few counts. This chain connects TRBV19 to TRBJ2-5; perhaps D is TRBD1 or TRBD2 (6 bases each). Germline values: CDR1 LNHDA, CDR2 SQIVND (reference sequence). V was pared by 4 bases and J by 3 bases, with 18 bases between. The CDR3 has 16 residues. CDR3 bases: TGTGCCAGTAGTACCAAGGGGGGACCTAGGGAAGAGACCCAGTACTTC. This codes for CASSTKGGPREETQYF.

This clone occurred once. This rearrangement joins TRBV2 to TRBJ1-1, with D unclear. Trimming left V 8 bases short and J 2 bases short, with 12 bases between. This CDR3 contains 13 residues. The germline V gene has CDR1 SNHLY and CDR2 FYNNEI. DNA of the CDR3: TGTGCCAGCGAACGGGATGTTAACACTGAAGCTTTCTTT. Translation: CASERDVNTEAFF.

The chain uses TRBV28 and TRBJ1-2; D gene ambiguous. This CDR3 spans 13 amino acids. Germline CDR1 MDHEN, CDR2 SYDVKM. V was shortened by 1 base and J by 8 bases, with 11 bases between the two germline ends. In DNA form, the CDR3 reads TGTGCCAGCAGTTTATCGAAACAGCGGGGCTACACCTTC. Translation gives CASSLSKQRGYTF.

The genes are TRBV15 and TRBJ2-4; D ambiguous. The length of the CDR3 is 12 residues. CDR1 and CDR2 from the germline V gene are LNHNV and YYDKDF (reference sequence). V dropped 5 bases and J dropped 9 bases, with 11 bases sitting between them. CDR3 loop: CATSGNRAIQYF. In DNA, the CDR3 is TGTGCCACCAGCGGAAACCGGGCCATTCAGTACTTC.

The chain is built from TRBV5-1 and TRBJ1-4; TRBD1 agrees at 8 bases. CDR1 SGHRS and CDR2 YFSETQ come from the germline V gene. The CDR3 is made up of 15 amino acids. The V gene end was trimmed by 4 bases and the J gene end by 7 bases; junction bases not matched to a gene: 9. Here the CDR3 reads CASSHQGAWGEKLFF. The CDR3 DNA is TGCGCCAGCAGCCACCAGGGGGCGTGGGGTGAAAAACTGTTTTTT.

V gene TRBV4-1 combines with J gene TRBJ1-2; no clear D gene. The CDR3 spans 15 residues. From germline, CDR1 is MGHRA and CDR2 YSYEKL. Trimming cost V 0 bases and J 5 bases, with 13 bases left between them. The CDR3 protein is CASSQERRAVYGYTF. In DNA form, the CDR3 reads TGCGCCAGCAGCCAAGAACGGCGGGCGGTTTATGGCTACACCTTC.

J is TRBJ1-1 and V is TRBV7-6; D not resolved. Trimming took off 5 bases at V and 0 bases at J, with 16 bases between the two ends. Germline V gene sequence: CDR1 SGHVS, CDR2 FNYEAQ. The CDR3 is 16 amino acids. The CDR3, as DNA: TGTGCCAGCAGCAAGAATATTGGAAAGATGAACACTGAAGCTTTCTTT. This encodes CASSKNIGKMNTEAFF.

The chain couples TRBV10-1 to TRBJ2-2; possible D gene TRBD2, 6 bases. V shed 5 bases and J shed 1 base, with 11 bases lying between them. The CDR3 is 15 residues long. Germline CDR1 WNHNN, CDR2 SYGVQD (reference sequence). CDR3 amino acids: CASSLNSGNTGELFF. DNA for the CDR3: TGCGCCAGCAGTTTAAATAGCGGGAACACCGGGGAGCTGTTTTTT.

J is TRBJ1-1 and V is TRBV5-1; no firm D call. This CDR3 is built from 14 residues. V was shortened by 0 bases and J by 1 base, with 7 bases between the two germline ends. The germline CDR1 and CDR2 sequences are SGHRS and YFSETQ. CDR3 DNA sequence: TGCGCCAGCAGCTTGGCTCAGACGAACACTGAAGCTTTCTTT. This encodes CASSLAQTNTEAFF.

This chain connects TRBV14 to TRBJ2-3, with D uncertain. CDR3 length equals 12 residues. V gave up 0 bases and J gave up 8 bases, with 6 bases separating them. Germline CDR1 SGHDN, CDR2 FVKESK. The chain's CDR3 is CASSQEKGTQYF. The DNA for the CDR3 is TGTGCCAGCAGCCAAGAGAAGGGTACGCAGTATTTT.

This clone was recorded a few times. The chain is built from TRBV7-6 and TRBJ2-7; D is possibly TRBD1 (5 bases). CDR1 SGHVS and CDR2 FNYEAQ come from the germline V gene. V was shortened by 5 bases and J by 1 base, with 12 bases between the two germline ends. The CDR3 contains 14 residues. For the CDR3, the DNA is TGTGCCAGCAGCGTCAGAACAGGATCCTACGAGCAGTACTTC. This gives the protein CASSVRTGSYEQYF.